Listed below are T cell receptor beta chains from one sample, sequenced in a study of blood T cell repertoires in COVID-19. Only in-frame clones appear in the TCRdb table, and some are missing; sequencing was by immunoSEQ multiplex PCR. The repertoire holds about 250,000 clones, with roughly 90% as singletons. Sequencing was performed on peripheral blood. The origin of the receptors is a woman aged 60-70 years with COVID-19, enrolled during active disease. The CDR3 runs from the conserved cysteine through the conserved F or W. Fields, in order: V gene, D gene, J gene, clone size, CDR3 protein, CDR3 DNA. D genes are given only for firm matches. Clone size is stated in some rows and not others, as once, few, many or a class when expanded.

>TRBV19|TRBD2|TRBJ2-7|-
CASKASGAAYEQYF
TGTGCCAGTAAGGCGAGCGGGGCCGCCTACGAGCAGTACTTC
>TRBV27|TRBD1|TRBJ2-7|-
CASSPGQPGYEQYF
TGTGCCAGCAGCCCGGGACAGCCCGGCTACGAGCAGTACTTC
>TRBV4-1|-|TRBJ2-2|few
CASSQDRAYTGELFF
TGCGCCAGCAGCCAAGATCGAGCTTACACCGGGGAGCTGTTTTTT
>TRBV13|TRBD2|TRBJ2-3|-
CASSHLALVAGGNTDTQYF
TGTGCCAGCAGCCACCTTGCGTTAGTGGCGGGGGGGAACACAGATACGCAGTATTTT
>TRBV5-1|-|TRBJ1-1|-
CASSLAGLETEAFF
TGCGCCAGCAGCTTGGCGGGGTTGGAGACTGAAGCTTTCTTT
>TRBV29-1|TRBD1|TRBJ1-2|-
CSAPGQGAFGYTF
TGCAGCGCTCCCGGACAGGGGGCTTTTGGCTACACCTTC
>TRBV5-6|TRBD1|TRBJ2-7|-
CASRTTGAYEQYF
TGTGCCAGCAGGACGACAGGGGCCTACGAGCAGTACTTC
>TRBV2|TRBD1|TRBJ2-2|-
CASSGTGGLGTGELFF
TGTGCCAGCAGCGGGACAGGGGGTTTAGGCACCGGGGAGCTGTTTTTT
>TRBV10-2|TRBD1|TRBJ1-1|-
CASRPNRGPWDTEAFF
TGCGCCAGCCGCCCTAACAGGGGACCCTGGGACACTGAAGCTTTCTTT
>TRBV5-1|TRBD1|TRBJ2-7|-
CASRPQGAWYEQYF
TGCGCCAGCAGACCACAGGGGGCTTGGTACGAGCAGTACTTC
>TRBV3-1/TRBV3-2|-|TRBJ1-1|-
CASSHLSGNTEAFF
TGTGCCAGCAGCCATCTTTCGGGGAACACTGAAGCTTTCTTT
>TRBV9|TRBD2|TRBJ2-5|-
CASSPAGGSAQETQYF
TGTGCCAGCAGCCCCGCCGGGGGGAGTGCGCAAGAGACCCAGTACTTC
>TRBV25-1|-|TRBJ1-6|-
CASSGRVGPSYNSPLHF
TGTGCCAGCAGTGGTCGTGTGGGCCCTTCTTATAATTCACCCCTCCACTTT
>TRBV7-9|TRBD2|TRBJ2-5|-
CASSWGTGLAETQYF
TGTGCCAGCAGCTGGGGCACGGGACTAGCAGAGACCCAGTACTTC
>TRBV7-2|-|TRBJ1-1|-
CASSLVGGTTEAFF
TGTGCCAGCAGCTTAGTGGGAGGGACCACTGAAGCTTTCTTT
>TRBV4-2|-|TRBJ2-6|-
CASSHPTGSGANVLTF
TGTGCCAGCAGCCACCCTACAGGATCTGGGGCCAACGTCCTGACTTTC